This TCR beta chain stems from a study of blood T cell repertoires in COVID-19 (dated by TCRdb to 2020 to 2022). Turning to the overall study: Collaborator samples came from the United States, Italy and Spain and covered acute and convalescent phases of COVID-19. The repertoires were released in a freely available public database meant as a resource for research on the immune response to SARS-CoV-2. The samples were drawn from two sources: the first 160 participants of the ongoing ImmuneRACE study, and over 1,000 subjects contributed by 6 global collaborators. Where available, HLA class I and class II types were obtained from metadata supplied by the sample provider rather than from assay-based typing. The material from the prospective study consisted of cDNA or gDNA derived from T cells, B-cell-depleted T cells, or PBMCs. Deeply sampled blood TCRbeta repertoires from subjects exposed to, actively infected with, or recovered from COVID-19 were included in the dataset. Nearly every sample came with metadata listing a de-identified subject ID, COVID-19 status, age in years and sex.

General findings and caveats noted by the study authors: Clinical and demographic metadata were provided uncurated, with the amount varying by source and participant.

In regard to this clone: No antigen is known for it. No qualities accompany the bases; no much larger clone lies one base away.

TCRbeta CDR3 regions were amplified from genomic DNA using the immunoSEQ Assay, a bias-controlled multiplex PCR. For the original study's pipeline: Nucleated cell counts per sample were estimated from amplification of reference gene primers within the assay. To quantify the absolute abundance of each unique TCRbeta CDR3 rearrangement, sequence reads were collapsed and filtered. For each sample, productive Simpson clonality was calculated as the square root of Simpson's diversity index across productive rearrangements. As stored in TCRdb, this immuneACCESS dataset retains in-frame rearrangements with V and J assigned. A fraction of the clones does not appear; measured against another copy, unresolved V genes explain less than half of the discrepancy, and the remainder lacks a known reason. D and trimming come from the DNA, and the V and J calls and clone size come from that table. This sample holds over 100,000 clones; 70% to 80% were observed only once. The ten biggest clones cover 3.5% to 4.5% of the sample.

Collaborating institutions collected whole blood in K2EDTA tubes following their own protocols. For TCRbeta analysis, collaborators shipped samples in one of three forms: frozen whole blood, isolated PBMCs, or DNA extracted from either of those sample types. V drops 6 bases and J drops 4 bases, leaving 10 bases in between. Spanning cysteine to phenylalanine, the CDR3 consists of 13 amino acids. Solely the CDR3 DNA is kept, with 39 bases framed from the first base. Recombination linked TRBV12-3 or TRBV12-4 to TRBJ1-5; no D gene is confidently identified. The source material was peripheral blood. This TCR came from a woman older than 75 with acute or convalescent COVID-19. The bases are TGTGCCAGCAGCCAGACACTGAATCAGCCCCAGCATTTT. It translates as CASSQTLNQPQHF.